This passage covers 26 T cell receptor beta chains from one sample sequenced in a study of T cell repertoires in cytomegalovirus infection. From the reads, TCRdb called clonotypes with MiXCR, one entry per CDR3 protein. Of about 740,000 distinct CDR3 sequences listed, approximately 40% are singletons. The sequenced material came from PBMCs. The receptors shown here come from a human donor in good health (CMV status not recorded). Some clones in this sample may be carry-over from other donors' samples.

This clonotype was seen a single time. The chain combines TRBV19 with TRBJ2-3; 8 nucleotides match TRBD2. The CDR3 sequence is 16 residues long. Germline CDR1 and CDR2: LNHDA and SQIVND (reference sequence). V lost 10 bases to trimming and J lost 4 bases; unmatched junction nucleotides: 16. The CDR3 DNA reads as TGTGCCACCAGAGGGCCAAGCGGGAGTCCCCCAGATACGCAGTATTTT. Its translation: CATRGPSGSPPDTQYF.

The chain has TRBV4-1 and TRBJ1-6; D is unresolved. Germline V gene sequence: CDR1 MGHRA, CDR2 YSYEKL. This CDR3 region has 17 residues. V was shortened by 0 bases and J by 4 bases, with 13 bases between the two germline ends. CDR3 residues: CASSQDERGRYNSPLHF. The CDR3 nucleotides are TGCGCCAGCAGCCAAGATGAAAGAGGGAGGTATAATTCACCCCTCCACTTT.

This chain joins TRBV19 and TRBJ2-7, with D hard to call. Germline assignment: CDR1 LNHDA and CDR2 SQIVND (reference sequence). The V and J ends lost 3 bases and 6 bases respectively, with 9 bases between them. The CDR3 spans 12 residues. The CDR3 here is CASSIGATEQYF. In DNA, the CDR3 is TGTGCCAGTAGTATCGGAGCCACCGAGCAGTACTTC.

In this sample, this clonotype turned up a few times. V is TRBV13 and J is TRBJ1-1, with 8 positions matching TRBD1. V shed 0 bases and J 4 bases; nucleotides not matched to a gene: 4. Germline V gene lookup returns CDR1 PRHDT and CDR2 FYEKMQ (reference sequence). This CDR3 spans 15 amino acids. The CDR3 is CASSLGQGEGTEAFF. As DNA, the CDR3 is TGTGCCAGCAGCTTAGGACAGGGGGAGGGCACTGAAGCTTTCTTT.

Here the CDR3 DNA reads TGTGCCAGCAGTAGGACAGGGGACTATGGCTACACCTTC. Its translation is CASSRTGDYGYTF. The chain is built from TRBV6-8 and TRBJ1-2; 9 bases line up with TRBD1. The V and J ends lost 5 bases and 3 bases, in that order; junction bases with no gene match: 1. CDR3 length equals 13 residues. The V gene's germline CDR1 is MNHGY and CDR2 SAAAGT.

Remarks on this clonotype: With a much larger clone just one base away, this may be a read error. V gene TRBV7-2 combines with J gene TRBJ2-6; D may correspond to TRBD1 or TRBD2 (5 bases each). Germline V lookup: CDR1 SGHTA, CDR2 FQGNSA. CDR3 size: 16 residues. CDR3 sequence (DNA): TGTGCCAGCAGCTTAGGTGGCCAGAGAGGGGCCAACGTCCTGAATTTC. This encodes CASSLGGQRGANVLNF.

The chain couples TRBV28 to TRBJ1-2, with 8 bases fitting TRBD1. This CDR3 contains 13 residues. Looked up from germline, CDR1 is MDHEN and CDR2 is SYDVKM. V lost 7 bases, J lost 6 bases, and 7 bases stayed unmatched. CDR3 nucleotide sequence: TGTGCCAGCACCCCCGCGGACAGGGATGGCTACACCTTC. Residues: CASTPADRDGYTF.

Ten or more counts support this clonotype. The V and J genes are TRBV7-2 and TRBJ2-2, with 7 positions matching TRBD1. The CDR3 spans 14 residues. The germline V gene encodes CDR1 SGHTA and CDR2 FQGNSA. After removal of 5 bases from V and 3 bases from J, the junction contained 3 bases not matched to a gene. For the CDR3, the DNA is TGTGCCAGCAGCGCCGGGACAGACACCGGGGAGCTGTTTTTT. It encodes CASSAGTDTGELFF.

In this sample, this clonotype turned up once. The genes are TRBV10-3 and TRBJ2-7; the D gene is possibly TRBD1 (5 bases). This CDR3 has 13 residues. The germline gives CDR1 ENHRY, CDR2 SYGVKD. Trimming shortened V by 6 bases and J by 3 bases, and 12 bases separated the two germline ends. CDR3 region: CAISGQLLYEQYF. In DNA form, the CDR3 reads TGTGCCATCAGCGGACAACTACTCTACGAGCAGTACTTC.

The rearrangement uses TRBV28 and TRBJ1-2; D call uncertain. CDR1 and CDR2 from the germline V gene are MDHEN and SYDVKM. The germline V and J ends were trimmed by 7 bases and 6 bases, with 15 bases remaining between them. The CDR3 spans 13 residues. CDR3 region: CASTPRGNNGYTF. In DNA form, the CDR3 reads TGTGCCAGCACCCCCCGAGGGAATAATGGCTACACCTTC.

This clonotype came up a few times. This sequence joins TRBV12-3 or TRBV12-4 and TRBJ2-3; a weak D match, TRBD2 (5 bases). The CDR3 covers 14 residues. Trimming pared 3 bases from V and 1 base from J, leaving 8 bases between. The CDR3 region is CASSFGIGTDTQYF. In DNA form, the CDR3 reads TGTGCCAGCAGTTTCGGGATAGGCACAGATACGCAGTATTTT.

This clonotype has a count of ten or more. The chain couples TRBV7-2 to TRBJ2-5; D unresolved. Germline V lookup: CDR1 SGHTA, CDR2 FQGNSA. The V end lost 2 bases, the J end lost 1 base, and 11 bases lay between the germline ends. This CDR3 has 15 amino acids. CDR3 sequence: CASSLSPSSQETQYF. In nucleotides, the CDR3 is TGTGCCAGCAGCTTAAGCCCCAGCAGCCAAGAGACCCAGTACTTC.

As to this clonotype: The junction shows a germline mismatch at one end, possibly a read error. This CDR3 reads CASSLEAEDTHYF. The DNA for the CDR3 is TGTGCCAGCAGCTTGGAAGCGGAAGATACCCACTACTTC. The chain couples TRBV7-9 to TRBJ2-5; tentative D call: TRBD2 (5 bases). CDR1 is SEHNR, CDR2 FQNEAQ, per germline (reference sequence). CDR3 length: 13 residues.

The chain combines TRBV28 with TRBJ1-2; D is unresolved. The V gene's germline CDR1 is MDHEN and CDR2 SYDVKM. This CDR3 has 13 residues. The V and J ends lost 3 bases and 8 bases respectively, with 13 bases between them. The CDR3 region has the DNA TGTGCCAGCAGTTTCGTAGGGATGCGGGGCTACACCTTC. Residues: CASSFVGMRGYTF.

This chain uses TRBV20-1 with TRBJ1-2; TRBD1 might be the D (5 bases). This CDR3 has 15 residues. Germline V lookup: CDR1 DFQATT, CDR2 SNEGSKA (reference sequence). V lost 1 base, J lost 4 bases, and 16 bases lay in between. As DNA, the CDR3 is TGCAGTGCTAGAGTCTCCGGAGAGGGGTCCTATGGCTACACCTTC. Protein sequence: CSARVSGEGSYGYTF.

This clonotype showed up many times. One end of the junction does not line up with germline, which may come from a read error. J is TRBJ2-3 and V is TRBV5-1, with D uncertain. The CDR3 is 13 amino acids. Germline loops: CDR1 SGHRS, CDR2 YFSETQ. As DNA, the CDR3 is TGTGCCAGCAGTAGCCCGGGCACAGATACGCAGTATTTT. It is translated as CASSSPGTDTQYF.

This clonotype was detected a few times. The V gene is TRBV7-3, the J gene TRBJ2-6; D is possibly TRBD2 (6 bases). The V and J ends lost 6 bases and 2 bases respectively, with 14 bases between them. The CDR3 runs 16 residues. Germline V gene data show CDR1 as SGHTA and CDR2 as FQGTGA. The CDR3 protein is CASRGGGTAGANVLTF. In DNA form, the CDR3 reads TGTGCCAGCAGGGGGGGTGGTACTGCTGGGGCCAACGTCCTGACTTTC.

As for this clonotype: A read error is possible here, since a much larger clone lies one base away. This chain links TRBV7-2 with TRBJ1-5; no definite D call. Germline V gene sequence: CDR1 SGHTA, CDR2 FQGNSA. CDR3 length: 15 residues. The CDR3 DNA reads TGTGCCAGCAGCCTGGGAGGGCTGTCCAATCAGCCCCCGCATTTT. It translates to CASSLGGLSNQPPHF.

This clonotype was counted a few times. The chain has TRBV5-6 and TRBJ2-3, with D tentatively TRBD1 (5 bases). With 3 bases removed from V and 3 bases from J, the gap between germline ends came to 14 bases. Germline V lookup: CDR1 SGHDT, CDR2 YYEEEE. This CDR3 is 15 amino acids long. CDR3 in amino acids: CASSYPTDSTDTQYF. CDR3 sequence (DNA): TGTGCCAGCAGCTATCCGACAGATTCTACAGATACGCAGTATTTT. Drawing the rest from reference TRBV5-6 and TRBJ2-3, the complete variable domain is DAGVTQSPTHLIKTRGQQVTLRCSPKSGHDTVSWYQQALGQGPQFIFQYYEEEERQRGNFPDRFSGHQFPNYSSELNVNALLLGDSALYLCASSYPTDSTDTQYFGPGTRLTVL.

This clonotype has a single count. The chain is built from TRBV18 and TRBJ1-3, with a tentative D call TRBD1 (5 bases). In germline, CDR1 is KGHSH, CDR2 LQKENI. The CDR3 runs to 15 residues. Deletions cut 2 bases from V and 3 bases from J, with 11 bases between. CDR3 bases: TGTGCCAGCTCACCAGGGCCGGGGGTTGGAAACACCATATATTTT. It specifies CASSPGPGVGNTIYF.

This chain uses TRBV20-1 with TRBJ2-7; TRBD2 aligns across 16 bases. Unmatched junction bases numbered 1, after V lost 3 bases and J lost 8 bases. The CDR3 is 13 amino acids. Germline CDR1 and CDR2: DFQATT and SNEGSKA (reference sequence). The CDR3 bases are TGCAGTGCTAGGGGACTAGCGGGAGGGCAGCAGTACTTC. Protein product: CSARGLAGGQQYF.

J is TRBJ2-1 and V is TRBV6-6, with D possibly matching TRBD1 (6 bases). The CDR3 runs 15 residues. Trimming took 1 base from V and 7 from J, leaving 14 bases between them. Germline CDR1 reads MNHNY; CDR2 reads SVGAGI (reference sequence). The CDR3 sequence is CASSYFPAGTNEQFF. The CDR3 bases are TGTGCCAGCAGTTACTTCCCAGCCGGGACAAATGAGCAGTTCTTC.

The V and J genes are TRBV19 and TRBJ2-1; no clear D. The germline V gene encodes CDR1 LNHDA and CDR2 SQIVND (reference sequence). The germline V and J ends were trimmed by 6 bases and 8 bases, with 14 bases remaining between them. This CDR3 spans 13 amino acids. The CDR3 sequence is CASSAIHLDEQFF. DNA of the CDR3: TGTGCCAGTAGCGCGATCCATTTGGATGAGCAGTTCTTC. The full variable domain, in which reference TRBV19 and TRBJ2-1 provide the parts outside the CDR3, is DGGITQSPKYLFRKEGQNVTLSCEQNLNHDAMYWYRQDPGQGLRLIYYSQIVNDFQKGDIAEGYSVSREKKESFPLTVTSAQKNPTAFYLCASSAIHLDEQFFGPGTRLTVL.

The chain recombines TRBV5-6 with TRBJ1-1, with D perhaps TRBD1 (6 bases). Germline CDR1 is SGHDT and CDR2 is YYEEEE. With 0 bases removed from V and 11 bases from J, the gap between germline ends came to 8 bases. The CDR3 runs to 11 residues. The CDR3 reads CASSLGGPAFF. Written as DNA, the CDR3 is TGTGCCAGCAGCTTGGGGGGGCCCGCTTTCTTT.

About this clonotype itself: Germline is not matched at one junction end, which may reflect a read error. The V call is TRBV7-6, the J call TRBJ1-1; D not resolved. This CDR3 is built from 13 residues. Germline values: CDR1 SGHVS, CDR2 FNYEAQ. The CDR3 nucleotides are TGTGCCAGCAGCTTTGGGGAGAACACTGAAGATTTCTTT. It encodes CASSFGENTEDFF. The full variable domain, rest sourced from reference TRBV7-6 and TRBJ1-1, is GAGVSQSPRYKVTKRGQDVALRCDPISGHVSLYWYRQALGQGPEFLTYFNYEAQQDKSGLPNDRFSAERPEGSISTLTIQRTEQRDSAMYRCASSFGENTEDFFGQGTRLTVV.

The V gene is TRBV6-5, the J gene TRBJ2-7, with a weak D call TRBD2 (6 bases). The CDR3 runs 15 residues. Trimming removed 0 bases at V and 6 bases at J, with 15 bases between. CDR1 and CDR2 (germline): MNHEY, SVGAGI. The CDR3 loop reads CASSYSGTPLGEQYF. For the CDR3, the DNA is TGTGCCAGCAGTTACTCCGGGACTCCTCTCGGCGAGCAGTACTTC.